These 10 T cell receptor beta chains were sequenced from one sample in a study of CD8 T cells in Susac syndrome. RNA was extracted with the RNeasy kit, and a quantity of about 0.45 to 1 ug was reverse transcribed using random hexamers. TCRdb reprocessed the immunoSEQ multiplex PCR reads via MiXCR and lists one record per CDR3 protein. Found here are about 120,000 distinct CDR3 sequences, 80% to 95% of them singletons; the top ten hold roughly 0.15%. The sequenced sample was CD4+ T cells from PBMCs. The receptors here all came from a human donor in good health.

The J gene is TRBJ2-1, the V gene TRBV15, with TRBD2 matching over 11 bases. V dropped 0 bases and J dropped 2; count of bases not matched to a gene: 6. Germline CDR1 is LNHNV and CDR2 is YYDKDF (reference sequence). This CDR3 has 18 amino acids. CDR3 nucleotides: TGTGCCACCAGCAGAGAGGGGACTAGCGGCAGAACCTACAATGAGCAGTTCTTC. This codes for CATSREGTSGRTYNEQFF.

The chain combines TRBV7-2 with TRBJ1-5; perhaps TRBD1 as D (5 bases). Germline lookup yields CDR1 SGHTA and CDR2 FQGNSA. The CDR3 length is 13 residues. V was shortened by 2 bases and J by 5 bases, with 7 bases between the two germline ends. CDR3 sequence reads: CASSLPGDQPQHF. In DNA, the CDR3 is TGTGCCAGCAGCTTACCGGGGGATCAGCCCCAGCATTTT.

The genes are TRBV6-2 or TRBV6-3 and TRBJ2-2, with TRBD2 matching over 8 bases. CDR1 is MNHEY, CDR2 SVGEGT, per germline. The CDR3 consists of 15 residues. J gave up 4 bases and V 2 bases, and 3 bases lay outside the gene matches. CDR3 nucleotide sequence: TGTGCCAGCAGTTACGCTAGCGGGCGCACCGGGGAGCTGTTTTTT. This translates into CASSYASGRTGELFF.

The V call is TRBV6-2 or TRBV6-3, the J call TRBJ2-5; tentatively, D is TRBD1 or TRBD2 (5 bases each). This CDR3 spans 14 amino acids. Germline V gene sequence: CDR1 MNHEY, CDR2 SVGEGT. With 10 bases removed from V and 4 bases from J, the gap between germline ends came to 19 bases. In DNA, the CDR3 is TGTGCCACCCGTTCCGAAGGGGACCGAGAGACCCAGTACTTC. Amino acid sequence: CATRSEGDRETQYF.

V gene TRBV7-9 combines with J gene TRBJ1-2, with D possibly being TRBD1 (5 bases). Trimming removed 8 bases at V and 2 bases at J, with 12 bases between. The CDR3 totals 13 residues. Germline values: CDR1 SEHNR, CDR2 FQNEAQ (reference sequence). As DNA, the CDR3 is TGTGCCAGCGGCATGGGGGGAAACTATGGCTACACCTTC. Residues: CASGMGGNYGYTF.

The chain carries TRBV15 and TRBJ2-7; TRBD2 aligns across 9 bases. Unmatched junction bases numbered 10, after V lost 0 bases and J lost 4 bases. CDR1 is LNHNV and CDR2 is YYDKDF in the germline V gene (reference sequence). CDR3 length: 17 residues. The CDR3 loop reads CATSRDIGLAGPYEQYF. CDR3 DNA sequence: TGTGCCACCAGCAGAGATATTGGGCTAGCGGGACCTTACGAGCAGTACTTC. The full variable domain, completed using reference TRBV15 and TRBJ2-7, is DAMVIQNPRYQVTQFGKPVTLSCSQTLNHNVMYWYQQKSSQAPKLLFHYYDKDFNNEADTPDNFQSRRPNTSFCFLDIRSPGLGDTAMYLCATSRDIGLAGPYEQYFGPGTRLTVT.

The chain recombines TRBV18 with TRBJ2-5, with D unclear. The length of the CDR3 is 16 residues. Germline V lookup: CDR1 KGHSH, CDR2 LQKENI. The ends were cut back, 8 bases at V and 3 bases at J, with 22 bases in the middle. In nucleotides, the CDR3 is TGTGCCAGCGCTGAGCAAACGGGCGCAAGTAAAGAGACCCAGTACTTC. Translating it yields CASAEQTGASKETQYF.

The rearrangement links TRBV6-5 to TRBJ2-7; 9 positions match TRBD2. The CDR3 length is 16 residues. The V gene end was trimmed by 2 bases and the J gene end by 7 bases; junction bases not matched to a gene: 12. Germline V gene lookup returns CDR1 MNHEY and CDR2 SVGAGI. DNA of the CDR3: TGTGCCAGCAGTTACGCTTACGGACTAGCGCTGAGAGAGCAGTACTTC. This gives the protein CASSYAYGLALREQYF.

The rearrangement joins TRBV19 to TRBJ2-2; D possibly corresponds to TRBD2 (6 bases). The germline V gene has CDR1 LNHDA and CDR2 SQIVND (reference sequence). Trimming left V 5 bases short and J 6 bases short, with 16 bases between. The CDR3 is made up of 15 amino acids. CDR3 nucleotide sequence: TGTGCCAGTAGTTTAGGGACTCTGCGCGCCGGGGAGCTGTTTTTT. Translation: CASSLGTLRAGELFF.

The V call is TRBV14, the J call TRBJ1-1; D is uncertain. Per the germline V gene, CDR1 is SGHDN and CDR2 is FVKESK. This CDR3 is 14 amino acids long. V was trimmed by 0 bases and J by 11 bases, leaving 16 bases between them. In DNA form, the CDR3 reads TGTGCCAGCAGCCAAGATAGCGGGCCCGGGCGGGCTTTCTTT. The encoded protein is CASSQDSGPGRAFF.